This T cell receptor beta chain was documented in a study of blood T cell repertoires in COVID-19. Study summary: The samples span acute and convalescent COVID-19 from the United States, Italy and Spain. PBMCs, B-cell-depleted T cells, or T cells provided the cDNA or gDNA that made up the material.

This clone was seen just once. In the authors' methods: By means of reference gene primer amplification, nucleated cell counts were estimated. Sequencing used immunoSEQ multiplex PCR; TCRdb keeps in-frame clones, though not all of them. D and trimming come from the DNA, and the V and J calls and clone size come from that table. The profile shows some 110,000 clones, 70% to 85% of them singletons. This CDR3 comprises 15 residues. V dropped 5 bases and J dropped 2 bases, with 16 bases sitting between them. Germline V gene data show CDR1 as LNHDA and CDR2 as SQIVND (reference sequence). Material: peripheral blood. The TCR comes from a man aged 45-60 years with acute or convalescent COVID-19. The chain joins TRBV19 to TRBJ2-7, with a tentative D call TRBD2 (6 bases). The CDR3 DNA reads TGTGCCAGTAGTCTGCGGGGCAGGGAAACCTACGAGCAGTACTTC. Translated, it gives CASSLRGRETYEQYF.